This T cell receptor beta chain appears in the sequencing data of a study of T cell repertoires in cytomegalovirus infection (dated by TCRdb to the late 2010s). About the study as a whole: Donor HLA type was relevant to the analysis, because carriage of CMV infection together with the matching HLA type was indicated by public TCR beta signatures. Points the paper makes about the study in general: In both this cohort and an independent cohort of over 350 donors, the cumulative frequency of public TCR beta family members distinguished carriers of CMV infection plus the relevant HLA type. The ex vivo response was dominated by HLA-C-restricted CMV-specific TCR beta clonotypes, and the single most frequent clonotype in two of eight donors was supplied by these HLA-C-restricted clonotypes.

The reads were generated on an Illumina HiSeq 1500. TCRdb reprocessed the public reads (quality trimming at Q25 with fastp, clone calling with MiXCR) and kept in-frame beta chains. Records with the same CDR3 protein are collapsed into one entry carrying the most frequent genes and DNA. The sample includes almost 500,000 distinct CDR3 sequences, with around 11% observed a single time. The ten largest account for roughly 10% of the sample. V drops 0 bases and J drops 1 base, leaving 9 bases in between. Reading from cysteine to phenylalanine, the CDR3 counts 15 amino acids. Here the CDR3 DNA is all that survives: 45 bases in frame from base 1. According to the germline V gene (reference sequence), CDR1 reads LGHDT and CDR2 reads YNNKEL. About this clonotype: Its antigen target is currently unknown. Per-nucleotide qualities are absent, and no much larger clonotype sits a single base away.

The chain couples TRBV3-1 to TRBJ1-2; no confident D gene assignment can be made. Source material: PBMCs. This receptor was identified in a human donor in good health (CMV status not recorded). Some clones in this sample may be carry-over from other donors' samples. The sequenced DNA: TGTGCCAGCAGCCAAGATCGGATTTATAACTATGGCTACACCTTC. It translates to CASSQDRIYNYGYTF. Joined to the reference TRBV3-1 and TRBJ1-2 proteins, this CDR3 gives the full variable domain: DTAVSQTPKYLVTQMGNDKSIKCEQNLGHDTMYWYKQDSKKFLKIMFSYNNKELIINETVPNRFSPKSPDKAHLNLHINSLELGDSAVYFCASSQDRIYNYGYTFGSGTRLTVV.